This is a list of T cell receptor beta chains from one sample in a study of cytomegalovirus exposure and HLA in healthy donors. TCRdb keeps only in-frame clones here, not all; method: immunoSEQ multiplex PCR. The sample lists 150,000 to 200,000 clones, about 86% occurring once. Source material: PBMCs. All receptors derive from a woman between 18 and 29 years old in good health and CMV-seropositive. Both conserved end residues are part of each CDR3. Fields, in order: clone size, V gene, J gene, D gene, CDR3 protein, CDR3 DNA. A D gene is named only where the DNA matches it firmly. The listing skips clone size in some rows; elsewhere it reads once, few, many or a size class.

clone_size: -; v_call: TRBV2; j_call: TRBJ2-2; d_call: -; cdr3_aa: CASTLTGELFF; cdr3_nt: TGTGCCAGCACTCTAACCGGGGAGCTGTTTTTT
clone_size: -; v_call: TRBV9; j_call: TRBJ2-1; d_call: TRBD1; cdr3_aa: CASSLGRTGGNEQFF; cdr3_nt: TGTGCCAGCAGCCTCGGACGGACAGGGGGGAATGAGCAGTTCTTC
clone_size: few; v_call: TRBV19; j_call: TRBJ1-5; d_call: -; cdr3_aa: CASRGGAHHQPQHF; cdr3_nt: TGTGCCAGTAGAGGGGGGGCGCATCATCAGCCCCAGCATTTT
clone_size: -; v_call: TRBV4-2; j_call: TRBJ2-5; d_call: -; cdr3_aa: CASSRTPFSETQYF; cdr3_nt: TGTGCCAGCAGCCGCACACCCTTTTCGGAGACCCAGTACTTC
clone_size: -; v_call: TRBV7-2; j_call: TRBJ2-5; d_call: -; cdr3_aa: CASTPLVGRQETQYF; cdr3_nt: TGTGCCAGCACCCCCTTGGTAGGCAGGCAAGAGACCCAGTACTTC
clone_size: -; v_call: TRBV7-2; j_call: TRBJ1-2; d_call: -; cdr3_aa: CASRKAGATNYGYTF; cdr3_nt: TGTGCCAGCAGAAAGGCAGGGGCCACCAACTATGGCTACACCTTC
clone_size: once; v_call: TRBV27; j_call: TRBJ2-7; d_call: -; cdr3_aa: CASSALGEKKYEQYF; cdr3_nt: TGTGCCAGCAGTGCTCTAGGGGAAAAAAAGTACGAGCAGTACTTC
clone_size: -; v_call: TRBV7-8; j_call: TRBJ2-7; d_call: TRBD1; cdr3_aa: CASSLATRFQGAVYEQYF; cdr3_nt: TGTGCCAGCAGCTTAGCAACCCGTTTTCAGGGGGCTGTCTACGAGCAGTACTTC
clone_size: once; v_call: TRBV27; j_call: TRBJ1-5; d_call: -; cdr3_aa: CASSREGGSNQPQHF; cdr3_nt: TGTGCCAGCAGTCGCGAGGGCGGCAGCAATCAGCCCCAGCATTTT
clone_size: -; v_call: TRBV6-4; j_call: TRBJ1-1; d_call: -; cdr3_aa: CASSEQVGTEAFF; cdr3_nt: TGTGCCAGCAGTGAACAGGTGGGCACTGAAGCTTTCTTT
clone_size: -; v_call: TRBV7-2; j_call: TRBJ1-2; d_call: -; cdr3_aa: CASSLGGEGGYTF; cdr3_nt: TGTGCCAGCAGCTTGGGGGGAGAAGGCGGCTACACCTTC
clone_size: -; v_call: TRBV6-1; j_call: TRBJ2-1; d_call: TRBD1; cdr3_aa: CASRAGTGNYNEQFF; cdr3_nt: TGTGCCAGCAGAGCCGGGACAGGGAATTACAATGAGCAGTTCTTC
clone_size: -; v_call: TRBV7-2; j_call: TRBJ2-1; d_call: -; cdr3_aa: CASSLDAGPYNEQFF; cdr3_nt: TGTGCCAGCAGCTTAGATGCGGGTCCCTACAATGAGCAGTTCTTC
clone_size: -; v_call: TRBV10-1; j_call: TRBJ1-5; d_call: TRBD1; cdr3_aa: CASSDTGVYQPQHF; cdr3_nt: TGCGCCAGCAGTGATACAGGGGTTTATCAGCCCCAGCATTTT
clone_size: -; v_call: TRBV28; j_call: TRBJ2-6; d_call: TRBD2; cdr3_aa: CASKSPSGGASGANVLTF; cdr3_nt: TGTGCCAGCAAGAGTCCTTCGGGGGGGGCCAGTGGGGCCAACGTCCTGACTTTC
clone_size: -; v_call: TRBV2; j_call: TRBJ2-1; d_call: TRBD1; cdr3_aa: CASSNRGYYNEQFF; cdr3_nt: TGTGCCAGCAGTAACAGGGGATACTACAATGAGCAGTTCTTC
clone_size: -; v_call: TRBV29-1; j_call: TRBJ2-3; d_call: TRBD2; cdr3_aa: CSVETTSDGTDTQYF; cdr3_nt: TGCAGCGTTGAAACTACTAGCGACGGCACAGATACGCAGTATTTT
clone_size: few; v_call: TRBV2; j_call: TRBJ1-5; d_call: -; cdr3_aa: CASGQALRNQPQHF; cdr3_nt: TGTGCCAGCGGGCAGGCGCTACGCAATCAGCCCCAGCATTTT
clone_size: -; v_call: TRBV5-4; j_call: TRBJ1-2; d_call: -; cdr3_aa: CASSLRGINYGYTF; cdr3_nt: TGTGCCAGCAGCTTGAGGGGGATTAACTATGGCTACACCTTC
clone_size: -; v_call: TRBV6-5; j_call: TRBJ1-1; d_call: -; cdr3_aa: CASSYSIGGVGTEAFF; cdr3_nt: TGTGCCAGCAGTTACTCAATCGGGGGGGTAGGAACTGAAGCTTTCTTT
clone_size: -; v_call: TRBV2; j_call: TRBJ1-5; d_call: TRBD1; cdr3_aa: CASSASGGGQPQHF; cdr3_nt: TGTGCCAGCAGTGCCTCAGGGGGCGGGCAGCCCCAGCATTTT
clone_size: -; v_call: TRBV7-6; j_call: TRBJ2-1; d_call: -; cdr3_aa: CASSHLQGQVYNEQFF; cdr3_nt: TGTGCCAGCAGCCATCTACAGGGCCAGGTCTACAATGAGCAGTTCTTC
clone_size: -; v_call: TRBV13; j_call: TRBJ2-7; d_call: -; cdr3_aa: CASSQRGTSYEQYF; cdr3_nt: TGTGCCAGCAGCCAACGTGGGACAAGCTACGAGCAGTACTTC
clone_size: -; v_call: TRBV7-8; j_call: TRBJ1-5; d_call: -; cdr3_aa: CASSLQGTQHF; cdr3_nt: TGTGCCAGCAGCTTACAGGGAACCCAGCATTTT
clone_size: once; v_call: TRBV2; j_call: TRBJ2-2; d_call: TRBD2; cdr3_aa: CASSAGLVVTGELFF; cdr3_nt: TGTGCCAGCAGTGCGGGACTAGTGGTCACCGGGGAGCTGTTTTTT
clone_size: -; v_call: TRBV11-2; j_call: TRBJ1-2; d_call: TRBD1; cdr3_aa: CASTRVAGGGYGYTF; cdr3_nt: TGTGCCAGCACCCGAGTGGCAGGGGGCGGCTATGGCTACACCTTC
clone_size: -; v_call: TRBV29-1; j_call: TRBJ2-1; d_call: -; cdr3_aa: CSVVSSGRGDEQFF; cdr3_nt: TGCAGCGTTGTTTCTAGCGGAAGGGGGGATGAGCAGTTCTTC
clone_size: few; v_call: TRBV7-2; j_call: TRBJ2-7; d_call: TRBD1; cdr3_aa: CASRIPGGYEQYF; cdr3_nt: TGTGCCAGCAGGATCCCAGGGGGCTACGAGCAGTACTTC
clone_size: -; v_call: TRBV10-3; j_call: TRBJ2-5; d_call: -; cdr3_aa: CAISELTSREETQYF; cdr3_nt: TGTGCCATCAGTGAATTAACTTCTAGGGAGGAGACCCAGTACTTC
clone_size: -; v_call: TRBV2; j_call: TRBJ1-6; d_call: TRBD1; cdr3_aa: CASSYRGPNSPLHF; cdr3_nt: TGTGCCAGCAGTTACAGGGGTCCTAATTCACCCCTCCACTTT
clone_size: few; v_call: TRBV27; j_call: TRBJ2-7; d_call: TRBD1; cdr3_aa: CATADRASYEQYF; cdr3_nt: TGTGCCACCGCGGACAGGGCGTCCTACGAGCAGTACTTC
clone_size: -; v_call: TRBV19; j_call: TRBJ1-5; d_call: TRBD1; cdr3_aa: CASSILGTGGLAQPQHF; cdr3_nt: TGTGCCAGTAGTATACTGGGGACAGGGGGCCTCGCTCAGCCCCAGCATTTT
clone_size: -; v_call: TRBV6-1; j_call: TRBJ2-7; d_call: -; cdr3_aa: CASSSAGLYEQYF; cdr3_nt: TGTGCCAGCAGTTCCGCGGGGCTATACGAGCAGTACTTC
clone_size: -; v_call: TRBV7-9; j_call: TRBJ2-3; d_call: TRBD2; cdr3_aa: CASSPRGTSGSTDTQYF; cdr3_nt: TGTGCCAGCAGCCCCAGGGGGACTAGCGGCAGCACAGATACGCAGTATTTT
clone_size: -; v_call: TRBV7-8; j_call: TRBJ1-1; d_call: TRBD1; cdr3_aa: CASSPEQGMTEAFF; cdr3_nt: TGTGCCAGCAGCCCAGAACAGGGGATGACTGAAGCTTTCTTT